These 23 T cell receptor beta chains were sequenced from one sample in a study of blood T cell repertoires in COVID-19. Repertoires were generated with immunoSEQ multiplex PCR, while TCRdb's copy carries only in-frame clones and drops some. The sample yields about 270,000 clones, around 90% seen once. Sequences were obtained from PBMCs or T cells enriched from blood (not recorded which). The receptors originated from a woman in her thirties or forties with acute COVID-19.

The CDR3 DNA sequence: TGTGCCAGCTCACGCGAGGTTACGAACACCGGGGAGCTGTTTTTT. Encoded protein: CASSREVTNTGELFF. V is TRBV18 and J is TRBJ2-2; D is undetermined. The CDR3 is 15 residues long. V lost 4 bases to trimming and J lost 0 bases, with 9 bases between them. From germline, CDR1 is KGHSH and CDR2 LQKENI. Variable domain in full (rest from reference TRBV18 and TRBJ2-2): NAGVMQNPRHLVRRRGQEARLRCSPMKGHSHVYWYRQLPEEGLKFMVYLQKENIIDESGMPKERFSAEFPKEGPSILRIQQVVRGDSAAYFCASSREVTNTGELFFGEGSRLTVL.

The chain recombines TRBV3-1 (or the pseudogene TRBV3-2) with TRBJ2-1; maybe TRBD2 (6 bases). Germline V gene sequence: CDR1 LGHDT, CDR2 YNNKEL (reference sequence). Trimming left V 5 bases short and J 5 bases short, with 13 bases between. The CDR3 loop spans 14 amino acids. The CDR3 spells CASSTGLYNNEQFF. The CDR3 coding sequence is TGTGCCAGCAGCACGGGACTTTATAACAATGAGCAGTTCTTC.

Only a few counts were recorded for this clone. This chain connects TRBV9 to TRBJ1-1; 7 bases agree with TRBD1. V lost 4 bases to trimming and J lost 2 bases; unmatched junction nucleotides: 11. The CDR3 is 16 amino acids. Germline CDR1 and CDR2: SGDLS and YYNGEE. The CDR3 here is CASSPNPGGRNTEAFF. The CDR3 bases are TGTGCCAGCAGCCCGAACCCAGGGGGGCGAAACACTGAAGCTTTCTTT.

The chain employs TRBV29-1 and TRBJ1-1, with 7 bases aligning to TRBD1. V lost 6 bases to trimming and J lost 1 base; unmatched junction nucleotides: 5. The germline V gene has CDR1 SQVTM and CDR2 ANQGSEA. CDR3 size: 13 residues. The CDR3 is CSVARDRNTEAFF. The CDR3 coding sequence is TGCAGCGTCGCGAGGGACAGGAACACTGAAGCTTTCTTT.

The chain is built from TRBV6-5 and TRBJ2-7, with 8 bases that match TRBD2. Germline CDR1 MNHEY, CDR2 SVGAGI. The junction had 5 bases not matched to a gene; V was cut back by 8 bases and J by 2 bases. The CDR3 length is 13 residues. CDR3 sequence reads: CASGGGTTYEQYF. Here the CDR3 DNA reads TGTGCCAGCGGCGGGGGGACAACCTACGAGCAGTACTTC.

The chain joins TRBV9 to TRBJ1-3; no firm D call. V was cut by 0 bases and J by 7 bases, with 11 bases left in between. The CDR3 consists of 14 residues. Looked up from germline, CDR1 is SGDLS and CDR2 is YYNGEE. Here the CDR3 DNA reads TGTGCCAGCAGCGTAGGTTCCTTCGGGAACACCATATATTTT. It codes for CASSVGSFGNTIYF. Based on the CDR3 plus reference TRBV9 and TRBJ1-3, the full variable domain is DSGVTQTPKHLITATGQRVTLRCSPRSGDLSVYWYQQSLDQGLQFLIQYYNGEERAKGNILERFSAQQFPDLHSELNLSSLELGDSALYFCASSVGSFGNTIYFGEGSWLTVV.

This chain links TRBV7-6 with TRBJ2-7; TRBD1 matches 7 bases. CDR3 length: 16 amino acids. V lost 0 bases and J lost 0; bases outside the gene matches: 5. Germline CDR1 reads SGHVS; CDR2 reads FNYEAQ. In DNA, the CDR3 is TGTGCCAGCAGCTTAGCGACAGGGTTTAGCTCCTACGAGCAGTACTTC. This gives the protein CASSLATGFSSYEQYF.

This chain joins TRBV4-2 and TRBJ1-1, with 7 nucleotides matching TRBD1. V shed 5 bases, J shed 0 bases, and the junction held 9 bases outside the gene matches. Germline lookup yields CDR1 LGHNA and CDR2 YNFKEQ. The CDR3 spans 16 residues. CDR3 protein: CASSANDRVLNTEAFF. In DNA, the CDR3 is TGTGCCAGCAGCGCCAACGACAGGGTCTTGAACACTGAAGCTTTCTTT.

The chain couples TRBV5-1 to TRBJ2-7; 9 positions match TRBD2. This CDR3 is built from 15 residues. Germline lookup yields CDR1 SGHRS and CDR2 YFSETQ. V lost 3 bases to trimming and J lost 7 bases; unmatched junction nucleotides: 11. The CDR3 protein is CASSSLAGAPQEQYF. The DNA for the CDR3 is TGCGCCAGCAGCTCGTTAGCGGGGGCCCCCCAGGAGCAGTACTTC.

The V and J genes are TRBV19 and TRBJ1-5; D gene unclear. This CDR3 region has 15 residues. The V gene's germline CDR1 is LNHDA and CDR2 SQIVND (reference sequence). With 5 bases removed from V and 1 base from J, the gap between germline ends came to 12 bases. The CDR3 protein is CASSLTRRSNQPQHF. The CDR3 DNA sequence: TGTGCCAGTAGTCTTACTCGGCGGAGCAATCAGCCCCAGCATTTT.

Here the CDR3 reads CASSFGNRETQYF. The CDR3 DNA sequence: TGTGCCAGCAGCTTCGGTAACCGGGAGACCCAGTACTTC. The chain is built from TRBV11-1 and TRBJ2-5; D is ambiguous. Per germline, CDR1 SGHAT and CDR2 FQDESV (reference sequence). The germline V and J ends were trimmed by 3 bases and 5 bases, with 10 bases remaining between them. CDR3 size: 13 residues.

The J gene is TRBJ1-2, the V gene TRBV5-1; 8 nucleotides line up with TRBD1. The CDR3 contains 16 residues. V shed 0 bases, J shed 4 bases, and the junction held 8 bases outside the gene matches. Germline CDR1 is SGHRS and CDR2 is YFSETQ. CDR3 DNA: TGCGCCAGCAGCTTGGCCGCGACAGGGGTGTCCTATGGCTACACCTTC. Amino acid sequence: CASSLAATGVSYGYTF. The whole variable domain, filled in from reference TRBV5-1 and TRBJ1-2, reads KAGVTQTPRYLIKTRGQQVTLSCSPISGHRSVSWYQQTPGQGLQFLFEYFSETQRNKGNFPGRFSGRQFSNSRSEMNVSTLELGDSALYLCASSLAATGVSYGYTFGSGTRLTVV.

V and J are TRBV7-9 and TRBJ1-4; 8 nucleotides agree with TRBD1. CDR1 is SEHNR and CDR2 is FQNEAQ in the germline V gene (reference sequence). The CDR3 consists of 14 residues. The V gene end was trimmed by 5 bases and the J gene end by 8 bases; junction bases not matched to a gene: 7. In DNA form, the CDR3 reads TGTGCCAGCAGCCGGACAGGGTCCGGAGAAAAACTGTTTTTT. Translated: CASSRTGSGEKLFF.

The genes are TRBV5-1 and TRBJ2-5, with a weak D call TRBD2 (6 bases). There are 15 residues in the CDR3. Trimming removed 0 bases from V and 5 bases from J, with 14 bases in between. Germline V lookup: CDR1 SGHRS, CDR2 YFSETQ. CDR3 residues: CASSLVAGTAETQYF. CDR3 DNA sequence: TGCGCCAGCAGCTTGGTTGCGGGGACCGCGGAGACCCAGTACTTC.

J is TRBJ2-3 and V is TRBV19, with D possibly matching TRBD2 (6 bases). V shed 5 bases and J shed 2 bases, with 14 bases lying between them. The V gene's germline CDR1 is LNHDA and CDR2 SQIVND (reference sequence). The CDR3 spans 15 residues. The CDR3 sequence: CASSPGRSFTDTQYF. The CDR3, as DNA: TGTGCCAGTAGTCCCGGGAGAAGCTTCACAGATACGCAGTATTTT.

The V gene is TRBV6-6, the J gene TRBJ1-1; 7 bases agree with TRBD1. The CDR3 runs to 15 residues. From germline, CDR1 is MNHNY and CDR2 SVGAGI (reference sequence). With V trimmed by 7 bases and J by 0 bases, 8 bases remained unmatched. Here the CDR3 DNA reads TGTGCCAGCATCAGACAGGGTTCCCTGAACACTGAAGCTTTCTTT. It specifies CASIRQGSLNTEAFF.

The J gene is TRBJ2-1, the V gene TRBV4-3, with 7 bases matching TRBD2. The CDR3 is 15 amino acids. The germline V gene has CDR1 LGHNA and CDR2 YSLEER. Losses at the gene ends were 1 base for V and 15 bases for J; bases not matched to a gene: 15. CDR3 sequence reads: CASSQGVAGYKGRFF. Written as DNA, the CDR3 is TGCGCCAGCAGCCAAGGGGTAGCGGGCTATAAAGGCCGGTTCTTC.

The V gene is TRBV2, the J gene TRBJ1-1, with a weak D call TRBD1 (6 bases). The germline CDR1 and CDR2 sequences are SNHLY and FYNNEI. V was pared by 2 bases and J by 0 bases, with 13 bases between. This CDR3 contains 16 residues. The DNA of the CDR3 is TGTGCCAGCAGTGAAAGGGGGAACAACATGAACACTGAAGCTTTCTTT. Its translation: CASSERGNNMNTEAFF.

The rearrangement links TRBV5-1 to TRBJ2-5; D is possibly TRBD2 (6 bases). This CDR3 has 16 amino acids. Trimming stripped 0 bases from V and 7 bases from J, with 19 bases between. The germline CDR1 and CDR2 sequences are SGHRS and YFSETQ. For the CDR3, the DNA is TGCGCCAGCAGCTTGGCTGTGACCCCCAAAGCGGGGACCCAGTACTTC. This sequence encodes CASSLAVTPKAGTQYF. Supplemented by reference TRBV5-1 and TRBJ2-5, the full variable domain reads KAGVTQTPRYLIKTRGQQVTLSCSPISGHRSVSWYQQTPGQGLQFLFEYFSETQRNKGNFPGRFSGRQFSNSRSEMNVSTLELGDSALYLCASSLAVTPKAGTQYFGPGTRLLVL.

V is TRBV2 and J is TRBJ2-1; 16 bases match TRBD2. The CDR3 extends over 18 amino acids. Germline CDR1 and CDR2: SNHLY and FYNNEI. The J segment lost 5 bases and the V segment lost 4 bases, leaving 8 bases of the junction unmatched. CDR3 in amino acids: CASSGGTSGGAVDNEQFF. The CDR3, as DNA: TGTGCCAGCAGTGGAGGGACTAGCGGGGGGGCCGTCGACAATGAGCAGTTCTTC. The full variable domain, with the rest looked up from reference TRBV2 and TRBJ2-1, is EPEVTQTPSHQVTQMGQEVILRCVPISNHLYFYWYRQILGQKVEFLVSFYNNEISEKSEIFDDQFSVERPDGSNFTLKIRSTKLEDSAMYFCASSGGTSGGAVDNEQFFGPGTRLTVL.

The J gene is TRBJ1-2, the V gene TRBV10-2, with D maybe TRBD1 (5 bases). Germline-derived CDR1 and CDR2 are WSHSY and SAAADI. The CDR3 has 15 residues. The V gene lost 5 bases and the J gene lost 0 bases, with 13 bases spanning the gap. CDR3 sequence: CASSTKTAANYGYTF. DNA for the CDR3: TGCGCCAGCAGTACAAAGACAGCCGCTAACTATGGCTACACCTTC.

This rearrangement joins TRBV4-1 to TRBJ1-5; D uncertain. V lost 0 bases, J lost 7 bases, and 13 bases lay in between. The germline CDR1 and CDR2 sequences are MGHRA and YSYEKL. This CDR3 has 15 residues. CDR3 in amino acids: CASSQELWGEQPQHF. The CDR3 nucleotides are TGCGCCAGCAGCCAAGAATTATGGGGAGAACAGCCCCAGCATTTT.

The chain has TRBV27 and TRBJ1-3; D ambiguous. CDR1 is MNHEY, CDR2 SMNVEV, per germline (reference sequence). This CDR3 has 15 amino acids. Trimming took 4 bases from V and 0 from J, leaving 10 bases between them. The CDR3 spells CASSSGLNSGNTIYF. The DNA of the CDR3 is TGTGCCAGCAGTTCAGGACTGAACTCTGGAAACACCATATATTTT.